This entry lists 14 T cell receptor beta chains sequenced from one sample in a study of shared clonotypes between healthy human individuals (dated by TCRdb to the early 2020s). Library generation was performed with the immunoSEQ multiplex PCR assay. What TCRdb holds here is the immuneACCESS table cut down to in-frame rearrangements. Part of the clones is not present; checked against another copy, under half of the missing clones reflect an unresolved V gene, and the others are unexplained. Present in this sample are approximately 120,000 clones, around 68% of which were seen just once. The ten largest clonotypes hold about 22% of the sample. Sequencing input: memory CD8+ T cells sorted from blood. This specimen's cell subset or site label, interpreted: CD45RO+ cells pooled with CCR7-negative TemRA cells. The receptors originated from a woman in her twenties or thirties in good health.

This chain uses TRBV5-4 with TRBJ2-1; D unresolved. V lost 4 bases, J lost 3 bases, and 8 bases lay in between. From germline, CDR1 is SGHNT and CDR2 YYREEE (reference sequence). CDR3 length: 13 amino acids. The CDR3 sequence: CASSPNLYNEQFF. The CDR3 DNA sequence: TGTGCCAGCAGCCCTAACCTCTACAATGAGCAGTTCTTC. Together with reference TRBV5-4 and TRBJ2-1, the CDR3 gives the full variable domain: ETGVTQSPTHLIKTRGQQVTLRCSSQSGHNTVSWYQQALGQGPQFIFQYYREEENGRGNFPPRFSGLQFPNYSSELNVNALELDDSALYLCASSPNLYNEQFFGPGTRLTVL.

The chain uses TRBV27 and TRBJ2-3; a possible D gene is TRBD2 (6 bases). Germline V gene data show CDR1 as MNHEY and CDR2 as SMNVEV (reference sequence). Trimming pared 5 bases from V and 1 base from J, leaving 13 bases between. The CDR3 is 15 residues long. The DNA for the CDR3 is TGTGCCAGCAGTACGATAGCGGCCCGCACAGATACGCAGTATTTT. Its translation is CASSTIAARTDTQYF.

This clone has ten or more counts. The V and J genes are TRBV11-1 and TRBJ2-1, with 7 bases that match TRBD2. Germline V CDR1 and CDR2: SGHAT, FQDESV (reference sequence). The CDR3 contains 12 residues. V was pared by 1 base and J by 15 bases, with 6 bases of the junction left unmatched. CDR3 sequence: CASSLGGGSRFF. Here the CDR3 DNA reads TGTGCCAGCAGCTTAGGGGGCGGGAGTCGGTTCTTC. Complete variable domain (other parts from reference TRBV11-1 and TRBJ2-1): EAEVAQSPRYKITEKSQAVAFWCDPISGHATLYWYRQILGQGPELLVQFQDESVVDDSQLPKDRFSAERLKGVDSTLKIQPAELGDSAMYLCASSLGGGSRFFGPGTRLTVL.

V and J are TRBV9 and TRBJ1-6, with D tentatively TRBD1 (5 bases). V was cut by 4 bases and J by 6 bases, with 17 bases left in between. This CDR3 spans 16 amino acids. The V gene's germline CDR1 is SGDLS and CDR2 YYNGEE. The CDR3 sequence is CASSIDGGISNSPLHF. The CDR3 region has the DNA TGTGCCAGCAGCATCGATGGGGGGATTTCTAATTCACCCCTCCACTTT. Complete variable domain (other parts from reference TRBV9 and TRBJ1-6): DSGVTQTPKHLITATGQRVTLRCSPRSGDLSVYWYQQSLDQGLQFLIQYYNGEERAKGNILERFSAQQFPDLHSELNLSSLELGDSALYFCASSIDGGISNSPLHFGNGTRLTVT.

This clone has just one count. CDR3 in DNA: TGTGCCAGCAGCCCCGTGGTTACAGGGAACTATGGCTACACCTTC. Translation gives CASSPVVTGNYGYTF. The chain recombines TRBV7-2 with TRBJ1-2, with a tentative D call TRBD1 (6 bases). CDR3 length: 15 amino acids. Deletions cut 5 bases from V and 2 bases from J, with 15 bases between. In germline, CDR1 is SGHTA, CDR2 FQGNSA.

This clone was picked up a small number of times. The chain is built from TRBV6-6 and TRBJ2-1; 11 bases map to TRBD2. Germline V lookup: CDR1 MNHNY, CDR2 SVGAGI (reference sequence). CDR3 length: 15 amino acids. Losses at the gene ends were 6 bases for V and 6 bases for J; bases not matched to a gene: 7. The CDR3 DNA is TGTGCCAGCAGCTATCGGACTAGCGGGCTCAATGAGCAGTTCTTC. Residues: CASSYRTSGLNEQFF.

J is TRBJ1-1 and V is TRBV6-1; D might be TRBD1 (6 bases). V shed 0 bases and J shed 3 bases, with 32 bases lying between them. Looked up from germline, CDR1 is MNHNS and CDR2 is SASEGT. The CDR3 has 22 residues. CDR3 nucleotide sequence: TGTGCCAGCAGTGAAGCCCCCGGGGGGCGGGTTTGGGAAGTCGGCTTTCACACTGAAGCTTTCTTT. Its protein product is CASSEAPGGRVWEVGFHTEAFF.

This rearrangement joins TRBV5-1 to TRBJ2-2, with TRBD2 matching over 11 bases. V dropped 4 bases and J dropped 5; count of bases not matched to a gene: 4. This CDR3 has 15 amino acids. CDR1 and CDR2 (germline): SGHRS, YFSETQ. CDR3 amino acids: CASSATSGSTGELFF. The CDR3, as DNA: TGCGCCAGCAGCGCAACTAGCGGGAGTACCGGGGAGCTGTTTTTT. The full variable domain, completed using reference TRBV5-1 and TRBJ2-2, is KAGVTQTPRYLIKTRGQQVTLSCSPISGHRSVSWYQQTPGQGLQFLFEYFSETQRNKGNFPGRFSGRQFSNSRSEMNVSTLELGDSALYLCASSATSGSTGELFFGEGSRLTVL.

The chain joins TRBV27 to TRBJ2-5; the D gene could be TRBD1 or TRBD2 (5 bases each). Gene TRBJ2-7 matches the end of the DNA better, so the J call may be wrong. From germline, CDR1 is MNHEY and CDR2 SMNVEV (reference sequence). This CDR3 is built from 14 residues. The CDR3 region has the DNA TGTGCCAGCAGTTTTACCGGGACCACCTACGAGCAGTACTTC. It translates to CASSFTGTTYEQYF.

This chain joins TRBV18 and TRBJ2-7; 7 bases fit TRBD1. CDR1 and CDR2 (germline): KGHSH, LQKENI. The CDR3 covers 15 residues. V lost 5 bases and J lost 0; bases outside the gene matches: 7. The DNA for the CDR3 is TGTGCCAGCTCAGCCTCCGGGACAGCCTCCTACGAGCAGTACTTC. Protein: CASSASGTASYEQYF.

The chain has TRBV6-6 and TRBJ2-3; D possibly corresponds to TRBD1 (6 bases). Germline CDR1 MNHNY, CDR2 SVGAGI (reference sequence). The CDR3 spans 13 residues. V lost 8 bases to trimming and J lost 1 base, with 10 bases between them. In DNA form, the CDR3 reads TGTGCCAGCCAGGGGCTAGGCACAGATACGCAGTATTTT. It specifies CASQGLGTDTQYF.

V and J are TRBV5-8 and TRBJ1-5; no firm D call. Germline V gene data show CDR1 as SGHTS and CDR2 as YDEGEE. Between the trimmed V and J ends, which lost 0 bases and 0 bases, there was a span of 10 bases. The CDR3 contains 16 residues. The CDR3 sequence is CASSLGLSDSNQPQHF. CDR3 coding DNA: TGTGCCAGCAGCTTGGGACTCAGTGATAGCAATCAGCCCCAGCATTTT.

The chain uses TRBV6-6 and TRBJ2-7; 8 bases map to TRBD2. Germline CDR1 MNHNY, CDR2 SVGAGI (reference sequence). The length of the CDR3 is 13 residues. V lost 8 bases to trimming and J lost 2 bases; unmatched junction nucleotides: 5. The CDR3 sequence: CASGVAGTYEQYF. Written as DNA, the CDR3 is TGTGCCAGCGGGGTAGCGGGAACCTACGAGCAGTACTTC.

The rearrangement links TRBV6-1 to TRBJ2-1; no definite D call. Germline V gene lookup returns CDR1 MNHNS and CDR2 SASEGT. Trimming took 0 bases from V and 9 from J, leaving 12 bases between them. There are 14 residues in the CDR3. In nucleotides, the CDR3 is TGTGCCAGCAGTGAAGCGGACGTCTATAGTGAGCAGTTCTTC. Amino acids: CASSEADVYSEQFF.